This T cell receptor (beta chain) was sequenced in a study of radiotherapy plus CTLA-4 blockade in lung cancer. Study information: The study recorded objective responses in roughly 18% of patients and disease control in about 31%.

Repertoires were generated with immunoSEQ multiplex PCR, while TCRdb's copy carries only in-frame clones and drops some. This table has about 62,000 clones, approximately 76% appearing once. The V end lost 6 bases, the J end lost 3 bases, and 15 bases lay between the germline ends. CDR1 and CDR2 (germline): MNHEY, SVGAGI. The CDR3 spans 14 residues. The TCR originated in a human donor with non-small cell lung cancer who had a complete response to radiotherapy plus ipilimumab. The genes are TRBV6-5 and TRBJ2-7; tentatively, D is TRBD1 (5 bases). The sample in question was peripheral blood, obtained from a patient treated with radiotherapy plus ipilimumab. The CDR3, as DNA: TGTGCCAGCAGCCGCGTCCCCAGGGTCTACGAGCAGTACTTC. Translation: CASSRVPRVYEQYF.